This note documents a single TCR beta chain sequence. Its antigen is as yet unknown. Trimming took off 2 bases at V and 4 bases at J, with 15 bases between the two ends. The CDR3 totals 15 residues. Germline V gene lookup returns CDR1 SQVTM and CDR2 ANQGSEA. The entry originates in a study of T cells after yellow fever vaccination. TCRdb passed the 5' RACE reads through MiXCR, listing each CDR3 protein once. The sample shows approximately 550,000 distinct CDR3 sequences, roughly 13% of them seen only once. Study observations and caveats: Abundant clonotypes from the bulk population could have been carried over as contaminants into FACS-sorted repertoires. Researchers report a weaker secondary response that nonetheless peaked faster, day 5 versus 15. Reappearing after the booster were most of the clones from primary vaccination (around 96% CD4, 88% CD8).

The rearrangement joins TRBV29-1 to TRBJ2-1; tentatively, D is TRBD2 (6 bases). The receptor was isolated from a man younger than 45 who received the YFV17D yellow fever vaccine. This material consisted of PBMCs, taken on the day of the yellow fever booster vaccination. The CDR3 reads CSVETGSGRYNEQFF. CDR3 sequence (DNA): TGCAGCGTTGAAACGGGGTCAGGGAGGTACAATGAGCAGTTCTTC.